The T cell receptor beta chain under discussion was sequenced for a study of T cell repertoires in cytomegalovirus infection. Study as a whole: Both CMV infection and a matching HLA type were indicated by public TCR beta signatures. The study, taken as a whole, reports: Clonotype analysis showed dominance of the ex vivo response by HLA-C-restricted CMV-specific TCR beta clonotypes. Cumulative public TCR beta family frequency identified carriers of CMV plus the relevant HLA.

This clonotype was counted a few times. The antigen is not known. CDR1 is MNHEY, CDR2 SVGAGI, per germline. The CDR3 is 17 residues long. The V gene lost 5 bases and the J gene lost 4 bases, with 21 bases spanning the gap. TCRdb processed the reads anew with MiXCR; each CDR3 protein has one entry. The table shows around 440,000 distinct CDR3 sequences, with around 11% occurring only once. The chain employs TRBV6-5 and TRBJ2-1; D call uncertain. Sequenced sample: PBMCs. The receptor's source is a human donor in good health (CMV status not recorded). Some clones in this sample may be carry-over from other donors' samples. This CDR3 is CASSTSRVQIPYNEQFF. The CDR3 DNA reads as TGTGCCAGCAGTACCTCTCGGGTCCAGATCCCTTACAATGAGCAGTTCTTC.